Listed below are T cell receptor beta chains from one sample, sequenced in a study of naive and memory T cell subsets. TCRdb reprocessed the UMI-ligation and nested PCR reads via MiXCR and lists one record per CDR3 protein. The data hold tens of thousands of distinct CDR3 sequences, with approximately 8.8% observed a single time. Sequenced input: central memory CD8+ T cells from blood. These receptors all come from a human donor in good health. The CDR3 runs from the conserved cysteine through the conserved F or W. A D gene is named only where the DNA matches it firmly. Clone sizes are given selectively: once, few, many, or a class where the clone is expanded.

TRBD1,TRBV4-2,many,TRBJ1-6,CASSQRGRSYNSPLHF,TGTGCCAGCAGCCAAAGGGGGCGCTCCTATAATTCACCCCTCCACTTT
NA,TRBV20-1,NA,TRBJ1-3,CSAVRHSGNTIYF,TGCAGTGCCGTAAGGCACTCTGGAAACACCATATATTTT
NA,TRBV29-1,many,TRBJ2-2,CSVEGQGNTGELFF,TGCAGCGTTGAAGGGCAGGGTAACACCGGGGAGCTGTTTTTT
NA,TRBV7-9,NA,TRBJ1-1,CASSPISGRPNTEAFF,TGTGCCAGCAGCCCGATCTCTGGCAGACCGAACACTGAAGCTTTCTTT
NA,TRBV5-1,NA,TRBJ1-1,CASSLGGLDTEAFF,TGCGCCAGCAGCTTGGGCGGTCTTGACACTGAAGCTTTCTTT
NA,TRBV6-5,NA,TRBJ2-1,CASSYWGWNEQFF,TGTGCCAGCAGTTACTGGGGTTGGAATGAGCAGTTCTTC
NA,TRBV14,many,TRBJ2-1,CASSQLLVVEQFF,TGTGCCAGCAGCCAACTGCTAGTGGTTGAGCAGTTCTTC
TRBD2,TRBV6-4,NA,TRBJ2-2,CASSGTSSGTSTGELFF,TGTGCCAGCAGTGGGACTAGCAGTGGGACTAGCACCGGGGAGCTGTTTTTT
NA,TRBV13,many,TRBJ2-1,CASSDVNEQFF,TGTGCCAGCAGCGATGTCAATGAGCAGTTCTTC
NA,TRBV29-1,few,TRBJ2-7,CSGRMGYEQYF,TGCAGCGGTCGCATGGGATACGAGCAGTACTTC
TRBD1,TRBV6-1,few,TRBJ2-1,CASSGVSGGLRSYNEQFF,TGTGCCAGCAGTGGGGTATCAGGGGGCTTACGCTCCTACAATGAGCAGTTCTTC
NA,TRBV16,many,TRBJ1-1,CASSQGMNTEAFF,TGTGCCAGCAGCCAGGGGATGAACACTGAAGCTTTCTTT
NA,TRBV5-5,few,TRBJ1-4,CASSPPRTNEKLFF,TGTGCCAGCAGCCCCCCCAGGACTAATGAAAAACTGTTTTTT
NA,TRBV5-4,many,TRBJ2-1,CASSLEGIEQFF,TGTGCCAGCAGCTTGGAGGGAATTGAGCAGTTCTTC
NA,TRBV6-1,NA,TRBJ2-7,CASSESAAESYEQYF,TGTGCCAGCAGTGAATCTGCAGCGGAATCCTACGAGCAGTACTTC
TRBD1,TRBV2,many,TRBJ1-2,CASRGGTANYGYTF,TGTGCCAGCAGGGGAGGGACAGCGAACTATGGCTACACCTTC
NA,TRBV20-1,many,TRBJ2-7,CSASGARDVYSYEQYF,TGCAGTGCCAGCGGAGCCCGGGACGTGTACTCCTACGAGCAGTACTTC
TRBD2,TRBV15,NA,TRBJ2-7,CATSSVVLGTSGARYEQYF,TGTGCCACCAGCAGCGTCGTCTTGGGGACTAGCGGGGCCCGCTACGAGCAGTACTTC
NA,TRBV20-1,NA,TRBJ1-6,CSARGGQENSPLHF,TGCAGTGCTAGAGGGGGCCAGGAAAATTCACCCCTCCACTTT
NA,TRBV19,few,TRBJ2-1,CASSEPMGGYNEQFF,TGTGCCAGTAGTGAGCCGATGGGGGGATACAATGAGCAGTTCTTC
TRBD2,TRBV27,many,TRBJ2-7,CASSRTSGTYEQYF,TGTGCCAGCAGTCGGACTAGCGGAACCTACGAGCAGTACTTC
NA,TRBV29-1,many,TRBJ2-7,CSVEEERQYF,TGCAGCGTTGAAGAAGAACGGCAGTACTTC
NA,TRBV20-1,NA,TRBJ2-7,CSAFSGLAYEQYF,TGCAGTGCTTTTAGCGGCCTGGCCTACGAGCAGTACTTC
TRBD2,TRBV7-9,many,TRBJ2-5,CASNRLAGGPEETQYF,TGTGCCAGCAACAGACTAGCGGGAGGGCCGGAAGAGACCCAGTACTTC
NA,TRBV5-1,few,TRBJ2-3,CASSSLRADTQYF,TGCGCCAGCAGCTCTCTTAGGGCAGATACGCAGTATTTT
NA,TRBV3-1,few,TRBJ2-6,CASSQDGGAGANVLTF,TGTGCCAGCAGCCAAGATGGGGGAGCAGGGGCCAACGTCCTGACTTTC
TRBD1,TRBV20-1,few,TRBJ1-2,CSARRTGDTHIPYGYTF,TGCAGTGCTCGAAGGACAGGGGACACCCATATACCGTATGGCTACACCTTC
NA,TRBV29-1,NA,TRBJ2-5,CSVDDVQETQYF,TGCAGCGTTGACGACGTACAAGAGACCCAGTACTTC
NA,TRBV20-1,NA,TRBJ2-2,CSARDLSSEAPGELFF,TGCAGTGCTAGAGATCTTAGCAGTGAGGCTCCCGGGGAGCTGTTTTTT
TRBD1,TRBV7-6,NA,TRBJ1-4,CASSIGTDGNEKLFF,TGTGCCAGCAGCATCGGGACAGATGGAAATGAAAAACTGTTTTTT
TRBD2,TRBV6-2/TRBV6-3,few,TRBJ2-1,CASSYATSGGNEQFF,TGTGCCAGCAGTTACGCGACTAGCGGGGGCAATGAGCAGTTCTTC
TRBD1,TRBV20-1,few,TRBJ1-1,CSVKTGESDTEAFF,TGCAGTGTAAAAACAGGGGAGTCTGACACTGAAGCTTTCTTT
NA,TRBV28,few,TRBJ1-2,CASSDQGPYGYTF,TGTGCCAGCAGTGATCAGGGGCCGTATGGCTACACCTTC
NA,TRBV20-1,many,TRBJ2-7,CSARAGQDYEQYF,TGCAGTGCTAGGGCAGGGCAAGACTACGAGCAGTACTTC
NA,TRBV6-5,many,TRBJ2-1,CASSYGNEQFF,TGTGCCAGCAGTTATGGGAATGAGCAGTTCTTC
NA,TRBV4-2,NA,TRBJ2-6,CASSQEGSSGANVLTF,TGTGCCAGCAGCCAAGAGGGGTCGTCCGGGGCCAACGTCCTGACTTTC
NA,TRBV11-2,medium-sized,TRBJ2-1,CASSLDYGSGEQFF,TGTGCCAGCAGCTTAGATTACGGCTCCGGTGAGCAGTTCTTC
TRBD1,TRBV12-3/TRBV12-4,NA,TRBJ2-7,CASSGGDRGTYEQYF,TGTGCCAGCAGTGGGGGGGACAGGGGAACCTACGAGCAGTACTTC
TRBD1,TRBV6-2/TRBV6-3,many,TRBJ2-3,CASSYSGTGPDTQYF,TGTGCCAGCAGTTACTCCGGGACAGGGCCAGATACGCAGTATTTT
NA,TRBV5-6,many,TRBJ1-1,CASRDTGMNTEAFF,TGTGCCAGCAGAGATACAGGGATGAACACTGAAGCTTTCTTT